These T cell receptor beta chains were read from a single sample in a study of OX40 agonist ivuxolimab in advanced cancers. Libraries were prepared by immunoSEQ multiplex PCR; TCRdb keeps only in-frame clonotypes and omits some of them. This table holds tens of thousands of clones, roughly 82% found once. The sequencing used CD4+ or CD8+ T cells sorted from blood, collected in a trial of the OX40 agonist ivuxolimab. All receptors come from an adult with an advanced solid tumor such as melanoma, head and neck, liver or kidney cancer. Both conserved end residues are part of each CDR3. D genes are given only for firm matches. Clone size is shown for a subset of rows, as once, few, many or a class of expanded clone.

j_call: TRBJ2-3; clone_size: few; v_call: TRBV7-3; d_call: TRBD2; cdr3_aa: CASSLGGGAQDTQYF; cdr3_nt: TGTGCCAGCAGCTTAGGCGGGGGGGCTCAAGATACGCAGTATTTT
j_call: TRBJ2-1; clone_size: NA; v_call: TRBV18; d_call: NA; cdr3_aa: CASSPGTQRNEQFF; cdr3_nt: TGTGCCAGCTCACCAGGGACACAGCGGAATGAGCAGTTCTTC
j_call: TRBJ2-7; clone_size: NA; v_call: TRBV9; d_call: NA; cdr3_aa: CASSPGTEYYEQYF; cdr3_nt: TGTGCCAGCAGCCCCGGGACCGAGTACTACGAGCAGTACTTC
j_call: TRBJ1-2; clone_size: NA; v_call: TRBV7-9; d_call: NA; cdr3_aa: CASSFGYIANYGYTF; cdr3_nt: TGTGCCAGCAGCTTCGGATATATAGCTAACTATGGCTACACCTTC
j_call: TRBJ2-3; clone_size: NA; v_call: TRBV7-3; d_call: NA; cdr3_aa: CASSLGSTDTQYF; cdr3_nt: TGTGCCAGCAGCTTAGGGAGCACAGATACGCAGTATTTT
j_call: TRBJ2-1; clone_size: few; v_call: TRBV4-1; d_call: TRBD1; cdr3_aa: CASSQTGTASYNEQFF; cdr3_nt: TGCGCCAGCAGCCAGACCGGGACAGCTTCCTACAATGAGCAGTTCTTC
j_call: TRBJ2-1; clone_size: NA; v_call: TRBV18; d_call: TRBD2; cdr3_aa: CASSPLAGDANEQFF; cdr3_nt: TGTGCCAGCTCACCGCTCGCGGGGGACGCGAATGAGCAGTTCTTC
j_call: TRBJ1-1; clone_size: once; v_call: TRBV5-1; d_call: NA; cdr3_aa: CASSLIGRVRDTEAFF; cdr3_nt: TGCGCCAGCAGCTTGATCGGGAGGGTAAGGGACACTGAAGCTTTCTTT
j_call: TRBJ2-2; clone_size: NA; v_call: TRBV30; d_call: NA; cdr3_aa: CAWLHTGELFF; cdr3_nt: TGTGCCTGGCTTCACACCGGGGAGCTGTTTTTT
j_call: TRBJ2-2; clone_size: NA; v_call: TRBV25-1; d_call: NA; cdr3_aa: CASSELGQGDTGELFF; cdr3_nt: TGTGCCAGCAGTGAACTTGGCCAGGGCGACACCGGGGAGCTGTTTTTT
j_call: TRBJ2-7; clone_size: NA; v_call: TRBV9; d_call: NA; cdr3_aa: CASSVDSGGGVYEQYF; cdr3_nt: TGTGCCAGCAGCGTAGATTCAGGGGGAGGGGTATACGAGCAGTACTTC
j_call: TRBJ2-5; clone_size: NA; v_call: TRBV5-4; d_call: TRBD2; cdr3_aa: CASSFPLAAQETQYF; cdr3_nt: TGTGCCAGCAGCTTCCCACTAGCGGCTCAAGAGACCCAGTACTTC
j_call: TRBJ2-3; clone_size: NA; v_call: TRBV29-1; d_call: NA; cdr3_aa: CSVAGAEDTQYF; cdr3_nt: TGCAGCGTTGCTGGTGCTGAAGATACGCAGTATTTT
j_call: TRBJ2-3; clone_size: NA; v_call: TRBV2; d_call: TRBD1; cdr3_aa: CASEGQGISSDTQYF; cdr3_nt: TGTGCCAGCGAGGGACAGGGGATTTCATCCGATACGCAGTATTTT
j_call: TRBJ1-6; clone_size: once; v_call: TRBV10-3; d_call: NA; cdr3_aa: CATRTLDNSPLHF; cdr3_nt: TGTGCCACGCGGACCCTTGACAATTCACCCCTCCACTTT
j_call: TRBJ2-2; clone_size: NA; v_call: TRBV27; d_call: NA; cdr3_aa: CASSTNTGELFF; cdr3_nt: TGTGCCAGCAGCACGAACACCGGGGAGCTGTTTTTT
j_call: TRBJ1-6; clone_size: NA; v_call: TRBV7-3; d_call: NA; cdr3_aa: CASREIPGHLNSPLHF; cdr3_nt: TGTGCCAGCAGGGAGATTCCGGGACACCTTAATTCACCCCTCCACTTT
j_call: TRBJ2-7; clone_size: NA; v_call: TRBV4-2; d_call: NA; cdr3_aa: CASSREVDSYEQYF; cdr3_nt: TGTGCCAGCAGCCGGGAGGTCGACTCCTACGAGCAGTACTTC
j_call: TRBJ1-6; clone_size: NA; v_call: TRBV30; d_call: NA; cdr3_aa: CAWSAGNSPLHF; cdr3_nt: TGTGCCTGGAGTGCAGGGAATTCACCCCTCCACTTT
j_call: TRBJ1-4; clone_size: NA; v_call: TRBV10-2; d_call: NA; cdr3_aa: CASSESSSEKLFF; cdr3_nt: TGCGCCAGCAGTGAGAGTAGTTCTGAAAAACTGTTTTTT
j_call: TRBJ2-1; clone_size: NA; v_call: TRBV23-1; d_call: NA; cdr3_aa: CASKPQDRCYYNEQFF; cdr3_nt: TGCGCCAGCAAGCCCCAGGACCGATGCTACTACAATGAGCAGTTCTTC
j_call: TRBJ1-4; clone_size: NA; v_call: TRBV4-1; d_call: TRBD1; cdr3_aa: CASSRDAGDRREKLFF; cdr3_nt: TGCGCCAGCAGCCGAGACGCTGGGGACAGAAGAGAAAAACTGTTTTTT
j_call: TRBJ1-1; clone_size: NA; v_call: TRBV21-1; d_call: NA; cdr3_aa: CASSPQTGWGTEAFF; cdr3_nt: TGTGCCAGCAGCCCGCAGACAGGGTGGGGCACTGAAGCTTTCTTT
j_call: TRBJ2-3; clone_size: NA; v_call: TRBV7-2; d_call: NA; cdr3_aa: CASSPNLPASWGVDTQYF; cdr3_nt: TGTGCCAGCTCCCCAAACCTCCCCGCGAGCTGGGGGGTAGATACGCAGTATTTT
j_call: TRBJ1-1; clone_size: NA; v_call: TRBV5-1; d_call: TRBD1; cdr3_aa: CASSTLTGGNTEAFF; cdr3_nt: TGCGCCAGCAGTACGCTTACAGGGGGGAACACTGAAGCTTTCTTT
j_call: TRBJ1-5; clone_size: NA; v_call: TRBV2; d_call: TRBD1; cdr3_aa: CASSQTGGFQPQHF; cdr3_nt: TGTGCCAGCAGTCAGACAGGGGGATTTCAGCCCCAGCATTTT
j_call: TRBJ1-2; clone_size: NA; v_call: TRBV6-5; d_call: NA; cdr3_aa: CASSYSTENNYGYTF; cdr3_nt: TGTGCCAGCAGTTACTCAACAGAAAATAACTATGGCTACACCTTC
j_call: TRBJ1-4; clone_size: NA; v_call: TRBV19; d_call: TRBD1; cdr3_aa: CASGTGSEKLFF; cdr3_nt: TGTGCCAGTGGGACAGGGAGCGAAAAACTGTTTTTT
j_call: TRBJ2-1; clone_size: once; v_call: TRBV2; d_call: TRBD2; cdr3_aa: CASSPGRAPNNEQFF; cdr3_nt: TGTGCCAGCAGTCCCGGGAGGGCCCCCAACAATGAGCAGTTCTTC
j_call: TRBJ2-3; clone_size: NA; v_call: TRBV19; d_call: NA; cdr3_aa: CASSMQLPGTDTQYF; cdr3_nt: TGTGCCAGTAGTATGCAGCTTCCTGGCACAGATACGCAGTATTTT
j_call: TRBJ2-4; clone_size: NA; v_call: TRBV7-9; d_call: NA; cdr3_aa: CASSLGTEGAKNIQYF; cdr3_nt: TGTGCCAGCAGCTTAGGGACAGAGGGGGCCAAAAACATTCAGTACTTC
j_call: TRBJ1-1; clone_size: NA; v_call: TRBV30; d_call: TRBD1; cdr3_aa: CASQGRGLEAFF; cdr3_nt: TGTGCCTCCCAAGGCAGGGGGCTTGAAGCTTTCTTT
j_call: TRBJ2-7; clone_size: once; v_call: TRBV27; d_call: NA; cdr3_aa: CASSLASGVEQYF; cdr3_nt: TGTGCCAGCAGTTTAGCCTCAGGGGTCGAGCAGTACTTC
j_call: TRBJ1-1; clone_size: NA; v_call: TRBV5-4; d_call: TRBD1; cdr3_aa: CASSLRGAMNTEAFF; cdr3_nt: TGTGCCAGCAGCCTCAGGGGGGCGATGAACACTGAAGCTTTCTTT
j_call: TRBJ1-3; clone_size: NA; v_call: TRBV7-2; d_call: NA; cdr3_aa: CASSSHPNTGPRNTIYF; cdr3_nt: TGTGCCAGCAGCTCACATCCCAACACGGGGCCGAGAAACACCATATATTTT
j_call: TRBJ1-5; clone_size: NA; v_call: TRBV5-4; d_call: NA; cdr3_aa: CASSFWGNNQPQHF; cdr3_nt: TGTGCCAGCAGCTTTTGGGGTAACAATCAGCCCCAGCATTTT
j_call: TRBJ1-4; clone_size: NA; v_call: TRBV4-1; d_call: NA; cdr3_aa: CASSKQGAGDGLFF; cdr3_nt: TGCGCCAGCAGCAAACAGGGCGCAGGGGACGGACTGTTTTTT
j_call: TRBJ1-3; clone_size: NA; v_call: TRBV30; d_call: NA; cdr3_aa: CAWTASGNTIYF; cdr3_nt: TGTGCCTGGACAGCCTCTGGAAACACCATATATTTT
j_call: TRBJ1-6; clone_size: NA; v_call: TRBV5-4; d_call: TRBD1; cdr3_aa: CASSLGPTGGPLHF; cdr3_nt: TGTGCCAGCAGCTTGGGGCCGACAGGGGGGCCCCTCCACTTT
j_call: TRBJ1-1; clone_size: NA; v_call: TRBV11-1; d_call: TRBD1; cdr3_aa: CASSLQGDAEAFF; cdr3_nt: TGTGCCAGCAGCTTACAGGGGGACGCTGAAGCTTTCTTT
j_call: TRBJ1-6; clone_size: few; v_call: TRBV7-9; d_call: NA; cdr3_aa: CASSLAPWTTNSPLHF; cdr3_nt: TGTGCCAGCAGCTTAGCGCCATGGACTACGAATTCACCCCTCCACTTT
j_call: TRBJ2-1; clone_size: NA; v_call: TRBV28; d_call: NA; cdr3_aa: CASKKQRISLGYNEQFF; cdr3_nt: TGTGCCAGCAAAAAGCAGCGTATTTCTCTAGGGTACAATGAGCAGTTCTTC
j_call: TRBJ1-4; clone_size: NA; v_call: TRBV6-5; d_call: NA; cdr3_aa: CASSPDSPEKLFF; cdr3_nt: TGTGCCAGCAGTCCGGACAGCCCGGAAAAACTGTTTTTT
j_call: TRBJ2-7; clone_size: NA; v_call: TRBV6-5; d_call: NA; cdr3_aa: CASTSARVYEQYF; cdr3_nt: TGTGCCAGCACGAGCGCCCGTGTCTACGAGCAGTACTTC
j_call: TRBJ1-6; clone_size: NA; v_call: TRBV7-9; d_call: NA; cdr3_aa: CASSLGNSPLHF; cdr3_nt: TGTGCCAGCAGCTTGGGAAATTCACCCCTCCACTTT
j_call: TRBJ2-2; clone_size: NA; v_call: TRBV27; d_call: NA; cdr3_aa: CASSLWPQAGELFF; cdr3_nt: TGTGCCAGCAGTTTGTGGCCCCAGGCCGGGGAGCTGTTTTTT
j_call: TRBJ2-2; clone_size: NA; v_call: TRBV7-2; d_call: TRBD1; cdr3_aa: CASSLGTGTGELFF; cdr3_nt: TGTGCCAGCAGCCTGGGGACAGGGACCGGGGAGCTGTTTTTT
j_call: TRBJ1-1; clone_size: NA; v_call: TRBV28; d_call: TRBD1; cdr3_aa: CASSPGTGWFTEAFF; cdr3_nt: TGTGCCAGCAGTCCGGGGACAGGGTGGTTCACTGAAGCTTTCTTT
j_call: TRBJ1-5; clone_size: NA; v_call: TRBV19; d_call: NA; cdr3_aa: CASSIPNRVNQPQHF; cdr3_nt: TGTGCCAGTAGTATTCCCAACAGAGTTAATCAGCCCCAGCATTTT
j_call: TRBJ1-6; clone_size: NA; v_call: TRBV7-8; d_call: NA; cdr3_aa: CASSSREGSTNSPLHF; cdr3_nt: TGTGCCAGCAGCTCCCGTGAGGGCAGTACTAATTCACCCCTCCACTTT
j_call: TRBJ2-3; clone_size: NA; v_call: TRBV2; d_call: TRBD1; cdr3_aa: CASSDGDRGTDTQYF; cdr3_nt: TGTGCCAGCAGTGATGGGGACAGGGGGACAGATACGCAGTATTTT
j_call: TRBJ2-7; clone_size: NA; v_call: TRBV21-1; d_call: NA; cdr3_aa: CASSKGSRCEQYF; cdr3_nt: TGTGCCAGCAGCAAAGGGAGTAGGTGCGAGCAGTACTTC
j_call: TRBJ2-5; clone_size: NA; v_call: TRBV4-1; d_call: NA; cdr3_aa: CASSQGFRDQETQYF; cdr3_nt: TGCGCCAGCAGCCAGGGGTTTCGGGACCAAGAGACCCAGTACTTC
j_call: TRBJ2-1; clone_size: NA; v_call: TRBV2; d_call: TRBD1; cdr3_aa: CASSNRGFSYNEQFF; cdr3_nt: TGTGCCAGCAGTAACAGGGGATTCTCCTACAATGAGCAGTTCTTC
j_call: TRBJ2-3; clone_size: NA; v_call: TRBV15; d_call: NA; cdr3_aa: CATSRDTRDTQYF; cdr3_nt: TGTGCCACCAGCAGAGATACCAGAGATACGCAGTATTTT